The 15 T cell receptor beta chains reported below all come from one sample, sequenced in a study of identical twins. Via MiXCR, TCRdb re-called the 5' RACE reads, giving one row per CDR3 protein. Of about 470,000 distinct CDR3 sequences in the sample, about 24% were seen once. These sequences were also reported in another study, on T cells expressing NK-cell markers.

The sample taken for sequencing was CD4+ T cells sorted from blood. The source is a woman under 30 in good health.

V gene TRBV11-2 combines with J gene TRBJ2-1; no clear D gene. Trimming removed 0 bases at V and 9 bases at J, with 9 bases between. Germline V lookup: CDR1 SGHAT, CDR2 FQNNGV. There are 13 residues in the CDR3. In DNA form, the CDR3 reads TGTGCCAGCAGCTTAGAACGAGTGGGTGAGCAGTTCTTC. Protein product: CASSLERVGEQFF.

This chain connects TRBV2 to TRBJ2-5; 7 positions agree with TRBD2. This CDR3 spans 13 amino acids. V dropped 8 bases and J dropped 5; count of bases not matched to a gene: 8. Germline values: CDR1 SNHLY, CDR2 FYNNEI. The CDR3 DNA reads as TGTGCCAGCGGGGGATCTAGCGGCGAGACCCAGTACTTC. It codes for CASGGSSGETQYF.

V gene TRBV7-2 combines with J gene TRBJ2-5, with no clear D. This CDR3 has 16 amino acids. The ends were cut back, 5 bases at V and 3 bases at J, with 19 bases in the middle. Germline loops: CDR1 SGHTA, CDR2 FQGNSA. The DNA of the CDR3 is TGTGCCAGCAGCCGAATGCCTTTAGGTGGGAAAGAGACCCAGTACTTC. It yields the protein CASSRMPLGGKETQYF.

The J gene is TRBJ2-2, the V gene TRBV20-1, with D possibly being TRBD1 or TRBD2 (5 bases each). V dropped 1 base and J dropped 7 bases, with 10 bases sitting between them. CDR3 length: 13 residues. From germline, CDR1 is DFQATT and CDR2 SNEGSKA (reference sequence). Here the CDR3 DNA reads TGCAGTGCTAGAGTGGGACGGAGCGGGGAGCTGTTTTTT. Amino acids: CSARVGRSGELFF.

This clonotype was seen more than once but under ten times. The chain combines TRBV29-1 with TRBJ2-3, with TRBD2 as a possible D gene (6 bases). Germline V gene data show CDR1 as SQVTM and CDR2 as ANQGSEA. This CDR3 has 12 amino acids. Trimming removed 8 bases at V and 6 bases at J, with 15 bases between. CDR3 in DNA: TGCAGCTCCCCTGGCCGGGGGGATACGCAGTATTTT. It codes for CSSPGRGDTQYF.

In its sample, this clonotype was seen a few times. This rearrangement joins TRBV7-9 to TRBJ1-1; D gene uncertain. The CDR3 loop spans 14 amino acids. V lost 3 bases to trimming and J lost 4 bases, with 12 bases between them. Germline CDR1 SEHNR, CDR2 FQNEAQ (reference sequence). In DNA form, the CDR3 reads TGTGCCAGCAGCTTGTCAGGATCGGGCACTGAAGCTTTCTTT. Its protein is CASSLSGSGTEAFF. Based on the CDR3 plus reference TRBV7-9 and TRBJ1-1, the full variable domain is DTGVSQNPRHKITKRGQNVTFRCDPISEHNRLYWYRQTLGQGPEFLTYFQNEAQLEKSRLLSDRFSAERPKGSFSTLEIQRTEQGDSAMYLCASSLSGSGTEAFFGQGTRLTVV.

V and J are TRBV11-2 and TRBJ2-5; 7 nucleotides agree with TRBD2. V shed 3 bases and J 0 bases; nucleotides not matched to a gene: 4. The CDR3 is 15 amino acids. Germline V gene lookup returns CDR1 SGHAT and CDR2 FQNNGV. The CDR3 nucleotides read TGTGCCAGCAGCTTCGGGGGAGGGTACCAAGAGACCCAGTACTTC. It encodes CASSFGGGYQETQYF.

About this clonotype itself: One end of the junction is discordant with germline, which a read error may explain. V usage is TRBV6-1 and J usage is TRBJ2-2; the match to TRBD2 covers 7 bases. Germline V lookup: CDR1 MNHNS, CDR2 SASEGT. The CDR3 is 15 amino acids. CDR3 sequence: CASRRSGGPTEELFF. The CDR3 region has the DNA TGTGCCAGCAGACGATCGGGAGGACCCACCGAGGAGCTGTTTTTT.

The chain combines TRBV4-1 with TRBJ2-1; TRBD2 aligns across 9 bases. Per the germline V gene, CDR1 is MGHRA and CDR2 is YSYEKL. This CDR3 spans 16 amino acids. Trimming took 3 bases from V and 4 from J; bases not matched to a gene: 7. This CDR3 reads CASSHSAGGRYNEQFF. The CDR3 DNA reads as TGCGCCAGCAGCCATTCAGCGGGAGGAAGGTACAATGAGCAGTTCTTC.

The gene calls are TRBV29-1 and TRBJ1-2; the D is unclear. The CDR3 covers 11 residues. CDR1 SQVTM and CDR2 ANQGSEA come from the germline V gene. V gave up 4 bases and J gave up 3 bases, with 6 bases separating them. CDR3 sequence: CSVARDYGYTF. The CDR3 DNA is TGCAGCGTTGCGCGAGACTATGGCTACACCTTC. The variable domain in full, completed from reference TRBV29-1 and TRBJ1-2, reads SAVISQKPSRDICQRGTSLTIQCQVDSQVTMMFWYRQQPGQSLTLIATANQGSEATYESGFVIDKFPISRPNLTFSTLTVSNMSPEDSSIYLCSVARDYGYTFGSGTRLTVV.

The table lists this clonotype with a few counts. V usage is TRBV5-5 and J usage is TRBJ2-3; D may be TRBD1 (6 bases). Germline CDR1 reads SGHKS; CDR2 reads YYEKEE (reference sequence). V lost 4 bases and J lost 3, with 15 bases in between. The CDR3 runs to 15 residues. As DNA, the CDR3 is TGTGCCAGCAGCCAAGGGGGTCTAGCTACAGATACGCAGTATTTT. As protein: CASSQGGLATDTQYF.

The V and J genes are TRBV20-1 and TRBJ2-7; no definite D call. This CDR3 contains 12 residues. CDR1 and CDR2 from the germline V gene are DFQATT and SNEGSKA (reference sequence). Trimming took off 0 bases at V and 3 bases at J, with 6 bases between the two ends. CDR3 nucleotides: TGCAGTGCTAGAGATCCGAACTACGAGCAGTACTTC. It specifies CSARDPNYEQYF.

The CDR3 DNA sequence: TGTGCCAGCCACAGGGTCCCACCCCTCCACTTT. It specifies CASHRVPPLHF. The chain links TRBV2 to TRBJ1-6, with D tentatively TRBD1 (6 bases). CDR1 and CDR2 (germline): SNHLY, FYNNEI. The CDR3 is made up of 11 amino acids. Between the trimmed V and J ends, which lost 8 bases and 11 bases, there was a span of 10 bases.

This clonotype was picked up a small number of times. The genes are TRBV12-3 or TRBV12-4 and TRBJ1-1, with unresolved D. The CDR3 is 12 residues long. V lost 4 bases and J lost 9, with 12 bases in between. The CDR3 is CASSYIPGKAFF. The DNA for the CDR3 is TGTGCCAGCAGTTATATTCCCGGGAAAGCTTTCTTT.

The table lists this clonotype with a few counts. The J gene is TRBJ2-4, the V gene TRBV7-9; D possibly corresponds to TRBD2 (5 bases). V was shortened by 2 bases and J by 7 bases, with 6 bases between the two germline ends. There are 12 residues in the CDR3. Germline lookup yields CDR1 SEHNR and CDR2 FQNEAQ (reference sequence). This chain's CDR3 is CASSLTGNIQYF. CDR3 bases: TGTGCCAGCAGCTTAACGGGGAACATTCAGTACTTC. Drawing the rest from reference TRBV7-9 and TRBJ2-4, the complete variable domain is DTGVSQNPRHKITKRGQNVTFRCDPISEHNRLYWYRQTLGQGPEFLTYFQNEAQLEKSRLLSDRFSAERPKGSFSTLEIQRTEQGDSAMYLCASSLTGNIQYFGAGTRLSVL.